The clone carrying this T cell receptor (beta chain) was observed a few times. As yet, its antigen is unknown. This sample was included in a study of OX40 agonist ivuxolimab in advanced cancers. General study findings and limits: Near-lowest levels of clonal expansion characterized partial responders at 0.1-3.0 mg/kg.

Data came from immunoSEQ multiplex PCR; TCRdb stores just in-frame clones and leaves some out. The sample contains 30,000 to 35,000 clones, 65% to 85% of which appear only once. The CDR3 has 14 amino acids. CDR1 and CDR2 from the germline V gene are SQVTM and ANQGSEA. V dropped 5 bases and J dropped 2; count of bases not matched to a gene: 5. The TCR was taken from an adult with an advanced solid tumor such as melanoma, head and neck, liver or kidney cancer. The sequencing here drew on CD4+ or CD8+ T cells sorted from blood, taken in a trial of the OX40 agonist ivuxolimab. The chain links TRBV29-1 to TRBJ1-5; 8 nucleotides match TRBD1. This CDR3 is CSVSGQGGNQPQHF. The CDR3 DNA reads as TGCAGCGTTTCCGGACAGGGCGGCAATCAGCCCCAGCATTTT.